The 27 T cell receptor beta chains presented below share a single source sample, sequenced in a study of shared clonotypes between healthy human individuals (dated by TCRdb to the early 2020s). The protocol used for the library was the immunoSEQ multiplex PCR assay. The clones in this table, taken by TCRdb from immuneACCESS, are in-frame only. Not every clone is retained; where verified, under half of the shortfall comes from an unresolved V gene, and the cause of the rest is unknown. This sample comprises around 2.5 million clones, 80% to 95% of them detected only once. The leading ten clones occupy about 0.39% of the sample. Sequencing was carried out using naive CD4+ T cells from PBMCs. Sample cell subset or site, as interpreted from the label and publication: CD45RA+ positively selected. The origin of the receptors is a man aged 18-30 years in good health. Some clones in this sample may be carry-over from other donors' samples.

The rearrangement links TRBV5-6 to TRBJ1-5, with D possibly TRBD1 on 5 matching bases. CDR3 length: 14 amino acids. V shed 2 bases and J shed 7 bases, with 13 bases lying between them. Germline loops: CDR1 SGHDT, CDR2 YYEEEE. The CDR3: CASSFSGRAQPQHF. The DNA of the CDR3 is TGTGCCAGCAGCTTCTCGGGACGTGCCCAGCCCCAGCATTTT. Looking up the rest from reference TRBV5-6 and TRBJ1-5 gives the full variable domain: DAGVTQSPTHLIKTRGQQVTLRCSPKSGHDTVSWYQQALGQGPQFIFQYYEEEERQRGNFPDRFSGHQFPNYSSELNVNALLLGDSALYLCASSFSGRAQPQHFGDGTRLSIL.

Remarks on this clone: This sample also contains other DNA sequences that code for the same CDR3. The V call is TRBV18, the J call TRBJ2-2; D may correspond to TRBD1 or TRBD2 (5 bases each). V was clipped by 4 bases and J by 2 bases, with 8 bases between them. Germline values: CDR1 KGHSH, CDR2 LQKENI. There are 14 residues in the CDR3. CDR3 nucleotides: TGTGCCAGCTCACGGGACCGAAACACCGGGGAGCTGTTTTTT. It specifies CASSRDRNTGELFF.

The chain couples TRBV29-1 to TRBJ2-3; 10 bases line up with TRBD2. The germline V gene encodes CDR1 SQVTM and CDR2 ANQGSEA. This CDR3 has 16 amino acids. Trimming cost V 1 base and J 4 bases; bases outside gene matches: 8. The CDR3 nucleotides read TGCAGCGTTGAAGGGTCGGTACTAGCGGGATCAGATACGCAGTATTTT. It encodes CSVEGSVLAGSDTQYF.

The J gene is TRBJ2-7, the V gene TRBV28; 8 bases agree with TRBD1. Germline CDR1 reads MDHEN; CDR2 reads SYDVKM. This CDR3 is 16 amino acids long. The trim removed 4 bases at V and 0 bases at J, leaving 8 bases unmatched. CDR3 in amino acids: CASSYTFRGPSYEQYF. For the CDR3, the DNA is TGTGCCAGCAGTTACACGTTCAGGGGGCCCTCCTACGAGCAGTACTTC.

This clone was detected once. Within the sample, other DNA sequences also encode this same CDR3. The CDR3 here is CASRPTSGNTGELFF. The CDR3 DNA reads TGTGCCAGCAGACCTACTAGCGGGAACACCGGGGAGCTGTTTTTT. V is TRBV28 and J is TRBJ2-2, with TRBD2 identical over 8 bases. CDR3 length: 15 amino acids. The V gene end was trimmed by 6 bases and the J gene end by 1 base; junction bases not matched to a gene: 4. Germline V gene lookup returns CDR1 MDHEN and CDR2 SYDVKM. Complete variable domain (other parts from reference TRBV28 and TRBJ2-2): DVKVTQSSRYLVKRTGEKVFLECVQDMDHENMFWYRQDPGLGLRLIYFSYDVKMKEKGDIPEGYSVSREKKERFSLILESASTNQTSMYLCASRPTSGNTGELFFGEGSRLTVL.

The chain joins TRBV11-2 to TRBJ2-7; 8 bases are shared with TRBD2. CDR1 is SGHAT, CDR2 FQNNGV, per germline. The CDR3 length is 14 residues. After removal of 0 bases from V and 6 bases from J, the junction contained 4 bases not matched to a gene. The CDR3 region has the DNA TGTGCCAGCAGCTTAGAAAGGACTAGCAGCGAGCAGTACTTC. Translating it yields CASSLERTSSEQYF.

In DNA form, the CDR3 reads TGTGCCATCAGTGAGTCGTGGCAGGGACTTCAAGAGACCCAGTACTTC. Residues: CAISESWQGLQETQYF. V is TRBV10-3 and J is TRBJ2-5; the D gene is possibly TRBD2 (6 bases). Germline CDR1 and CDR2: ENHRY and SYGVKD. Trimming took off 0 bases at V and 2 bases at J, with 13 bases between the two ends. This CDR3 contains 16 residues.

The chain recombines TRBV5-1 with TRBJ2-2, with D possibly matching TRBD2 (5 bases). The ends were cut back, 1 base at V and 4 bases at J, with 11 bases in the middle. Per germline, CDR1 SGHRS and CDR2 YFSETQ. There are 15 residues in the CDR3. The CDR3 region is CASSLRGSGTGELFF. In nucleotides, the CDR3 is TGCGCCAGCAGCTTGCGGGGAAGCGGCACCGGGGAGCTGTTTTTT.

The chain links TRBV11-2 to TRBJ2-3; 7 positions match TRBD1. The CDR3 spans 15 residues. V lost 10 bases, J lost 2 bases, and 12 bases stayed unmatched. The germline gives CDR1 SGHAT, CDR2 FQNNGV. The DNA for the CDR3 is TGTGCCACTTCCAAAACCGGGACAGACACAGATACGCAGTATTTT. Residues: CATSKTGTDTDTQYF.

CDR3: CASSIGARFRGPPSYTF. DNA of the CDR3: TGTGCCAGCAGCATTGGGGCGCGCTTCAGGGGACCTCCGAGCTACACCTTC. The V and J genes are TRBV7-8 and TRBJ1-2; D is perhaps TRBD1 (6 bases). Trimming took off 5 bases at V and 9 bases at J, with 28 bases between the two ends. The germline gives CDR1 SGHVS, CDR2 FQNEAQ. The CDR3 totals 17 residues.

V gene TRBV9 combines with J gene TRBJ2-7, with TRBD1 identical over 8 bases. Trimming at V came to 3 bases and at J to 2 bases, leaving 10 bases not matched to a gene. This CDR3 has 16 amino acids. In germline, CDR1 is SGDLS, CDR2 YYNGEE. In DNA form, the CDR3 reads TGTGCCAGCAGCGGGGGACAGGACCTAAGACCCTACGAGCAGTACTTC. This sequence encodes CASSGGQDLRPYEQYF.

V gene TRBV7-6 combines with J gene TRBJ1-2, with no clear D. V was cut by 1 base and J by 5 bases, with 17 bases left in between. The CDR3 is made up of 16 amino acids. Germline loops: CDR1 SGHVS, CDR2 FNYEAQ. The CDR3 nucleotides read TGTGCCAGCAGCTTAGGGGCCGCGGGCTGGGTATATGGCTACACCTTC. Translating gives CASSLGAAGWVYGYTF.

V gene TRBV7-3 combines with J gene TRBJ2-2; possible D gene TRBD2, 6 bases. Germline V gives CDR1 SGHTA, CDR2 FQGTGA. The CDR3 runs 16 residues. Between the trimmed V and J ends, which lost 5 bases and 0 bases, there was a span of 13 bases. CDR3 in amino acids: CASSPVAGPNTGELFF. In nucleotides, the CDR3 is TGTGCCAGCAGCCCCGTTGCGGGGCCGAACACCGGGGAGCTGTTTTTT.

CDR3 sequence (DNA): TGTGCCAGCGCCCGTCAGGGGGCCTACGAGCAGTACTTC. This gives the protein CASARQGAYEQYF. This chain uses TRBV7-9 with TRBJ2-7; 7 bases fit TRBD1. The trim removed 8 bases at V and 2 bases at J, leaving 6 bases unmatched. This CDR3 is 13 amino acids long. The germline V gene encodes CDR1 SEHNR and CDR2 FQNEAQ (reference sequence). Combining the CDR3 with reference TRBV7-9 and TRBJ2-7 gives the whole variable domain DTGVSQNPRHKITKRGQNVTFRCDPISEHNRLYWYRQTLGQGPEFLTYFQNEAQLEKSRLLSDRFSAERPKGSFSTLEIQRTEQGDSAMYLCASARQGAYEQYFGPGTRLTVT.

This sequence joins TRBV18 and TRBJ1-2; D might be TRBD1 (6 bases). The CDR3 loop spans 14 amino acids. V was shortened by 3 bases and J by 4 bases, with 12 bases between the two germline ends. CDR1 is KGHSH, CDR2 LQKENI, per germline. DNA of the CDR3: TGTGCCAGCTCACCCCCCGGGGGCGGCTATGGCTACACCTTC. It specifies CASSPPGGGYGYTF. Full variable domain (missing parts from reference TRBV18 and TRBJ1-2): NAGVMQNPRHLVRRRGQEARLRCSPMKGHSHVYWYRQLPEEGLKFMVYLQKENIIDESGMPKERFSAEFPKEGPSILRIQQVVRGDSAAYFCASSPPGGGYGYTFGSGTRLTVV.

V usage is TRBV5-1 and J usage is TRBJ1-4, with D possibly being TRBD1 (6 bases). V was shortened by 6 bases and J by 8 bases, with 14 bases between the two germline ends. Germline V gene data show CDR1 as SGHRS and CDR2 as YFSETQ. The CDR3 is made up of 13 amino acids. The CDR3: CASTDRPREKLFF. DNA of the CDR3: TGCGCCAGCACCGACAGGCCCCGGGAAAAACTGTTTTTT.

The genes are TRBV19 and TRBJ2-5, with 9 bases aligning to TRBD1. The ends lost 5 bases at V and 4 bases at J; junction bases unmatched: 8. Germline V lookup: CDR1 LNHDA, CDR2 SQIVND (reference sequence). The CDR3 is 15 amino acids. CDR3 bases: TGTGCCAGTAGTTCACCCCCGGGACAGGGAGAGACCCAGTACTTC. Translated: CASSSPPGQGETQYF.

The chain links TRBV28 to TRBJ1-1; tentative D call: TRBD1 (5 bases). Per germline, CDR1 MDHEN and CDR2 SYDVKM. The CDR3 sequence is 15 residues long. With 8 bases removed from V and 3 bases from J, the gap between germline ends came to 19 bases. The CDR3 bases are TGTGCCAGCCCTACCCCTCTGGGCAGGGACACTGAAGCTTTCTTT. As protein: CASPTPLGRDTEAFF. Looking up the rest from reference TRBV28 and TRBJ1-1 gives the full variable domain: DVKVTQSSRYLVKRTGEKVFLECVQDMDHENMFWYRQDPGLGLRLIYFSYDVKMKEKGDIPEGYSVSREKKERFSLILESASTNQTSMYLCASPTPLGRDTEAFFGQGTRLTVV.

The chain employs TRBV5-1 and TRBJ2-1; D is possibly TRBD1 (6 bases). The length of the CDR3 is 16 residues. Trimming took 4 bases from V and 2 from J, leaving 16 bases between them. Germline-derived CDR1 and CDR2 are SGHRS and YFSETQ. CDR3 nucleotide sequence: TGCGCCAGCAGCCGGACCCAACAGGGAACCTACAATGAGCAGTTCTTC. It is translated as CASSRTQQGTYNEQFF. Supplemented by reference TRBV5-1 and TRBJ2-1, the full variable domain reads KAGVTQTPRYLIKTRGQQVTLSCSPISGHRSVSWYQQTPGQGLQFLFEYFSETQRNKGNFPGRFSGRQFSNSRSEMNVSTLELGDSALYLCASSRTQQGTYNEQFFGPGTRLTVL.

The CDR3 DNA reads as TGTGCCAGCAGTGAACCGCCGGGACTCCAAGAGACCCAGTACTTC. This gives the protein CASSEPPGLQETQYF. The chain recombines TRBV25-1 with TRBJ2-5; D is perhaps TRBD2 (6 bases). CDR1 MGHDK and CDR2 SYGVNS come from the germline V gene. The CDR3 loop spans 15 amino acids. V lost 2 bases and J 1 base, leaving 11 bases between the germline ends.

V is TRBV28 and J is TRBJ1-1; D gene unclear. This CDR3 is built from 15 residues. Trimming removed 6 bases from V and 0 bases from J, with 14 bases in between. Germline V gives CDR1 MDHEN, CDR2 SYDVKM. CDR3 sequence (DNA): TGTGCCAGCAGCAAAGTGGGCAGCTTGAACACTGAAGCTTTCTTT. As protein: CASSKVGSLNTEAFF.

CDR3: CASSLVRWETQYF. The CDR3 DNA reads as TGTGCCAGCAGCTTAGTTAGATGGGAGACCCAGTACTTC. The chain is built from TRBV7-2 and TRBJ2-5, with unresolved D. Germline lookup yields CDR1 SGHTA and CDR2 FQGNSA. CDR3 size: 13 residues. Deletions cut 1 base from V and 5 bases from J, with 8 bases between.

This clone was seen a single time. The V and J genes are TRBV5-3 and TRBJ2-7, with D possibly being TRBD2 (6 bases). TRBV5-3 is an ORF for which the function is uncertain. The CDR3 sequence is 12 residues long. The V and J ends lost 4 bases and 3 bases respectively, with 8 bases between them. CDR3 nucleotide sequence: TGTGCCAGAAGCCCGACTAGCTACGAGCAGTACTTC. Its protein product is CARSPTSYEQYF.

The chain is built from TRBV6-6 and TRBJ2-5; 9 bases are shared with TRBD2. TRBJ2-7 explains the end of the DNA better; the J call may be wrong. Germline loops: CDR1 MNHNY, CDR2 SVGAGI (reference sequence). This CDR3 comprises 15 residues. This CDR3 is CASSYSGSRSYEQYF. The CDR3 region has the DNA TGTGCCAGCAGCTATAGCGGGAGTCGGTCCTACGAGCAGTACTTC.

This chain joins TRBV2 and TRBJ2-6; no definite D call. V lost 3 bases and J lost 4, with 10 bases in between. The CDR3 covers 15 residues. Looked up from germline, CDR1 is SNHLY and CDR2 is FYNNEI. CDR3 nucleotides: TGTGCCAGCAGTGAGTGGGGTACCGGGGCCAACGTCCTGACTTTC. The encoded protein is CASSEWGTGANVLTF.

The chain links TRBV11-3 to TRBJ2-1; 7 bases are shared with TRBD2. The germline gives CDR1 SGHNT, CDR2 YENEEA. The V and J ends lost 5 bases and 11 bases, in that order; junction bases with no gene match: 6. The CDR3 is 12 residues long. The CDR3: CASSPGLGKQFF. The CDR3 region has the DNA TGTGCCAGCAGCCCCGGACTAGGTAAGCAGTTCTTC.

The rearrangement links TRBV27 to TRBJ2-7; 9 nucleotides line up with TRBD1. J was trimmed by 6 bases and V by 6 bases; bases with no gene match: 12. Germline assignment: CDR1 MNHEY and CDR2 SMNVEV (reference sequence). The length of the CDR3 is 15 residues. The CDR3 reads CASSKRGGTGIEQYF. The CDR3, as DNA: TGTGCCAGCAGCAAGCGAGGGGGGACAGGGATCGAGCAGTACTTC.